Listed here are 9 T cell receptor beta chains from one sample, sequenced in a study of T-cell reconstitution after alpha-beta-depleted transplantation in children (TCRdb year 2016). Library creation used PCR. These reads were obtained on an Illumina HiSeq 2500. Molecular barcoding was employed in the preparation of TCR libraries, with unique molecular identifiers being used to normalize TCRbeta repertoire quantification. TCRdb reanalyzed the raw reads on its own, using fastp at Q25 for trimming and MiXCR for clone calling, and kept in-frame beta chains. Rows are unified per CDR3 protein, each entry keeping the most common DNA and genes. Here the sample has hundreds of thousands of distinct CDR3 sequences; 16% occur a single time. The top ten constitute approximately 1% of the sample. Sample: PBMCs from the stem cell graft donor, taken from the stem cell graft. Receptors originate from a human donor who donated a stem cell graft to a child with acute myeloid leukemia.

The sample holds many counts of this clonotype. The chain joins TRBV29-1 to TRBJ1-1; D not certain. There are 14 residues in the CDR3. V was pared by 6 bases and J by 0 bases, with 14 bases between. Germline V lookup: CDR1 SQVTM, CDR2 ANQGSEA. In DNA, the CDR3 is TGCAGCGTCACAAGGACGGGATTGAACACTGAAGCTTTCTTT. Protein product: CSVTRTGLNTEAFF.

The chain uses TRBV7-3 and TRBJ2-3; 8 bases fit TRBD2. The CDR3 has 16 residues. CDR1 SGHTA and CDR2 FQGTGA come from the germline V gene. Unmatched junction bases numbered 7, after V lost 1 base and J lost 4 bases. In DNA form, the CDR3 reads TGTGCCAGCAGCTTAATGGAGGCGGGGGGTGCAGATACGCAGTATTTT. Translating gives CASSLMEAGGADTQYF.

This rearrangement joins TRBV2 to TRBJ1-1, with 9 bases lining up with TRBD1. Germline CDR1 SNHLY, CDR2 FYNNEI. The V segment lost 7 bases and the J segment 1 base; nucleotides outside the gene matches: 4. The CDR3 is 14 residues long. CDR3 loop: CASMNRGQNTEAFF. The CDR3 bases are TGTGCCAGCATGAACAGGGGGCAGAACACTGAAGCTTTCTTT.

The CDR3 nucleotides read TGCGCCAGCAGCCGGGACAGGGGGCGAACGATGAACACTGAAGCTTTCTTT. Translation gives CASSRDRGRTMNTEAFF. V is TRBV5-1 and J is TRBJ1-1; 12 bases agree with TRBD1. The CDR3 covers 17 residues. Trimming cost V 4 bases and J 0 bases; bases outside gene matches: 7. Germline values: CDR1 SGHRS, CDR2 YFSETQ.

This clonotype was seen repeatedly, ten times or more. The chain is built from TRBV29-1 and TRBJ2-3; D uncertain. CDR1 is SQVTM, CDR2 ANQGSEA, per germline. The ends were cut back, 8 bases at V and 5 bases at J, with 8 bases in the middle. The length of the CDR3 is 10 residues. The CDR3 loop is CSLLVDTQYF. CDR3 nucleotides: TGCAGCCTTCTCGTAGATACGCAGTATTTT.

This clonotype was picked up a small number of times. The rearrangement joins TRBV5-6 to TRBJ1-4, with TRBD1 matching over 10 bases. The J segment lost 6 bases and the V segment lost 4 bases, leaving 6 bases of the junction unmatched. The CDR3 length is 15 residues. Germline CDR1 SGHDT, CDR2 YYEEEE. CDR3 in DNA: TGTGCCAGCAGCGCCGCCGGGACAGGGGATGAAAAACTGTTTTTT. Amino acids: CASSAAGTGDEKLFF.

In this sample, this clonotype turned up a few times. This rearrangement joins TRBV6-1 to TRBJ2-1, with 7 bases that match TRBD2. Trimming removed 6 bases from V and 10 bases from J; junction bases left unmatched: 18. Germline lookup yields CDR1 MNHNS and CDR2 SASEGT. This CDR3 spans 16 amino acids. The CDR3 sequence is CASSPDSAGERAEQFF. Written as DNA, the CDR3 is TGTGCCAGCAGCCCCGACTCGGCGGGGGAACGGGCCGAGCAGTTCTTC.

This clonotype was picked up many times. The chain uses TRBV20-1 and TRBJ2-5; D may correspond to TRBD1 or TRBD2 (5 bases each). Germline lookup yields CDR1 DFQATT and CDR2 SNEGSKA (reference sequence). Trimming removed 1 base from V and 9 bases from J, with 24 bases in between. The CDR3 runs to 16 residues. The CDR3 protein is CSARAHRGRSGRAQYF. The CDR3, as DNA: TGCAGTGCTAGAGCTCACCGGGGCCGGAGCGGAAGGGCCCAGTACTTC.

On this clonotype itself: This may be a read error, as it is one base from a much larger clone. The chain couples TRBV6-2 or TRBV6-3 to TRBJ2-1; the D gene is possibly TRBD2 (6 bases). CDR1 is MNHEY, CDR2 SVGEGT, per germline. The CDR3 has 15 amino acids. CDR3 region: CASSYGSGSYNEQIF. CDR3 DNA: TGTGCCAGCAGTTACGGTAGCGGATCCTACAATGAGCAGATCTTC.